Below are 10 T cell receptor beta chains sequenced from a single sample in a study of PD-1 and CTLA-4 blockade in melanoma. This table comes from immunoSEQ multiplex PCR, and its TCRdb copy is limited to in-frame clones, with some not included. The sample holds about 18,000 clones; 73% are singletons and the top ten take approximately 15%. The starting material was CD8+ T cells from peripheral blood, obtained before anti-PD-1 treatment. The receptors stem from a human donor with melanoma.

The CDR3 DNA reads as TGTGCCAGCAGCGTACAGGGGGCGGGTACTGAAGCTTTCTTT. Encoded protein: CASSVQGAGTEAFF. This chain links TRBV9 with TRBJ1-1; 8 bases match TRBD1. The junction had 4 bases not matched to a gene; V was cut back by 1 base and J by 5 bases. The CDR3 loop spans 14 amino acids. The germline V gene has CDR1 SGDLS and CDR2 YYNGEE.

A few counts support this clone. The gene calls are TRBV11-3 and TRBJ2-5, with D tentatively TRBD2 (6 bases). Trimming removed 5 bases at V and 2 bases at J, with 15 bases between. The CDR3 has 15 amino acids. CDR1 and CDR2 from the germline V gene are SGHNT and YENEEA. The CDR3 loop reads CASSRRMGTQETQYF. In nucleotides, the CDR3 is TGTGCCAGCAGCAGGCGGATGGGGACTCAAGAGACCCAGTACTTC.

The rearrangement links TRBV7-9 to TRBJ2-7; D tentatively fits TRBD1 or TRBD2 (5 bases each). This CDR3 comprises 12 residues. Trimming removed 7 bases from V and 7 bases from J, with 14 bases in between. Germline CDR1 SEHNR, CDR2 FQNEAQ (reference sequence). The CDR3 DNA reads TGTGCCAGCACCCGAGGGGCAGAAGAGCAGTACTTC. Encoded protein: CASTRGAEEQYF. Variable domain in full (rest from reference TRBV7-9 and TRBJ2-7): DTGVSQNPRHKITKRGQNVTFRCDPISEHNRLYWYRQTLGQGPEFLTYFQNEAQLEKSRLLSDRFSAERPKGSFSTLEIQRTEQGDSAMYLCASTRGAEEQYFGPGTRLTVT.

The rearrangement joins TRBV19 to TRBJ1-3; D ambiguous. Germline CDR1 LNHDA, CDR2 SQIVND (reference sequence). V lost 5 bases, J lost 4 bases, and 9 bases lay in between. This CDR3 contains 13 residues. DNA for the CDR3: TGTGCCAGTAGTTCCCGGGCGGGAAACACCATATATTTT. Translated, it gives CASSSRAGNTIYF.

The chain couples TRBV7-6 to TRBJ2-2, with D tentatively TRBD2 (7 bases). Between the trimmed V and J ends, which lost 0 bases and 0 bases, there was a span of 11 bases. The CDR3 runs to 17 residues. CDR1 is SGHVS, CDR2 FNYEAQ, per germline. The CDR3 region has the DNA TGTGCCAGCAGCTTAGCAGGGGGGGCGTCGAACACCGGGGAGCTGTTTTTT. Protein: CASSLAGGASNTGELFF.

The chain recombines TRBV5-5 with TRBJ1-2; unclear D gene. The germline gives CDR1 SGHKS, CDR2 YYEKEE (reference sequence). This CDR3 has 14 amino acids. Deletions cut 2 bases from V and 3 bases from J, with 11 bases between. The CDR3 is CASSFEPDYYGYTF. The CDR3, as DNA: TGTGCCAGCAGCTTTGAGCCGGACTACTATGGCTACACCTTC.

This clone was detected only once. The chain links TRBV2 to TRBJ1-1, with TRBD1 matching 7 bases. CDR1 and CDR2 from the germline V gene are SNHLY and FYNNEI. The ends lost 8 bases at V and 6 bases at J; junction bases unmatched: 12. The CDR3 covers 14 residues. The CDR3 reads CASYFSQGWAEAFF. In DNA form, the CDR3 reads TGTGCCAGCTATTTCTCACAGGGGTGGGCTGAAGCTTTCTTT.

There are a few counts of this clone. The chain uses TRBV4-1 and TRBJ2-1, with D possibly matching TRBD2 (6 bases). The CDR3 extends over 16 amino acids. V was shortened by 4 bases and J by 1 base, with 14 bases between the two germline ends. Germline CDR1 reads MGHRA; CDR2 reads YSYEKL. This chain's CDR3 is CASSPHPSGSYNEQFF. As DNA, the CDR3 is TGCGCCAGCAGCCCTCACCCCAGCGGGTCCTACAATGAGCAGTTCTTC.

This clone was found a few times. This sequence joins TRBV2 and TRBJ1-2; no firm D call. Trimming pared 3 bases from V and 8 bases from J, leaving 16 bases between. The length of the CDR3 is 14 residues. The germline CDR1 and CDR2 sequences are SNHLY and FYNNEI. The CDR3 here is CASSDTTWKGGYTF. Here the CDR3 DNA reads TGTGCCAGCAGTGACACTACATGGAAAGGGGGCTACACCTTC.

The chain joins TRBV7-6 to TRBJ2-7, with D uncertain. The CDR3 runs 14 residues. Germline-derived CDR1 and CDR2 are SGHVS and FNYEAQ. The ends were cut back, 0 bases at V and 3 bases at J, with 9 bases in the middle. The CDR3 region has the DNA TGTGCCAGCAGCTTAGCGCCAGAGTACTACGAGCAGTACTTC. This translates into CASSLAPEYYEQYF.